The rows below give T cell receptor beta chains drawn from one sample of a study of cytomegalovirus exposure and HLA in healthy donors. Some clones are missing from TCRdb's copy, which holds only in-frame ones; the method was immunoSEQ multiplex PCR. Counted here are roughly 100,000 clones, less than 85% occurring once; the ten biggest clones make up about 2.5%. Sample: PBMCs. The receptors come from a man aged 35 to 55 in good health and CMV-seronegative. The CDR3 runs from the conserved cysteine through the conserved F or W. The D gene is left open where the match is weak. Only some rows state a clone size, as once, few, many or a class for expanded clones.

j_call d_call v_call cdr3_length clone_size cdr3_aa cdr3_nt
TRBJ1-4 NA TRBV21-1 18 NA CASSQPRARAGANEKLFF TGTGCCAGCAGCCAACCAAGGGCGAGGGCAGGGGCTAATGAAAAACTGTTTTTT
TRBJ1-2 NA TRBV13 17 NA CASSSRDTPYNPYGYTF TGTGCCAGCAGCTCCCGGGACACTCCCTACAACCCCTATGGCTACACCTTC
TRBJ1-4 NA TRBV11-2 16 NA CASSKSDGTLGEKLFF TGTGCCAGCAGCAAATCAGACGGGACACTCGGTGAAAAACTGTTTTTT
TRBJ1-4 TRBD1 TRBV29-1 14 NA CSVATGGASQKLFF TGCAGCGTCGCCACAGGGGGCGCGAGTCAAAAACTGTTTTTT
TRBJ1-5 TRBD1 TRBV2 14 NA CASSEAGGYQPQHF TGTGCCAGCAGTGAAGCAGGGGGCTATCAGCCCCAGCATTTT
TRBJ1-1 NA TRBV5-1 13 few CASSLGQTTEAFF TGCGCCAGCAGCTTGGGACAGACAACCGAAGCTTTCTTT
TRBJ1-6 TRBD1 TRBV9 15 medium-sized CASSVEDRGGSPLHF TGTGCCAGCAGCGTAGAGGACAGGGGTGGGTCACCCCTCCACTTT
TRBJ1-1 NA TRBV5-1 14 NA CASSFDGTNTEAFF TGCGCCAGCAGCTTTGATGGCACCAACACTGAAGCTTTCTTT
TRBJ1-2 TRBD1 TRBV6-5 15 NA CASSTGGTTNYGYTF TGTGCCAGCTCCACAGGGGGCACAACTAACTATGGCTACACCTTC
TRBJ2-7 NA TRBV5-8 14 few CASSRRRTGNEQYF TGTGCCAGCAGCCGGAGGAGAACAGGGAACGAGCAGTACTTC
TRBJ1-2 TRBD1 TRBV5-6 16 NA CASSRPRDRVGYGYTF TGTGCCAGCAGCCGACCCAGGGACAGGGTTGGCTATGGCTACACCTTC
TRBJ1-1 NA TRBV5-1 15 few CASSLASGVATEAFF TGCGCCAGCAGCTTGGCCAGCGGGGTGGCCACTGAAGCTTTCTTT
TRBJ1-2 NA TRBV4-1 17 NA CASSQGLRGSFNYGYTF TGCGCCAGCAGCCAAGGATTGCGAGGGTCATTTAACTATGGCTACACCTTC
TRBJ1-4 NA TRBV18 13 NA CASSAATNEKLFF TGTGCCAGCTCGGCTGCAACTAATGAAAAACTGTTTTTT
TRBJ1-2 TRBD1 TRBV19 12 NA CASSSEQGAYTF TGTGCCAGTAGCTCCGAACAGGGGGCCTACACCTTC
TRBJ1-4 TRBD1 TRBV18 15 NA CASSSSQGAQEKLFF TGTGCCAGCTCATCCTCTCAGGGGGCGCAAGAAAAACTGTTTTTT
TRBJ2-3 TRBD1 TRBV27 14 NA CASSDRAVTDTQYF TGTGCCAGCAGCGACAGGGCTGTCACAGATACGCAGTATTTT
TRBJ2-3 TRBD2 TRBV5-1 15 few CASSPLGGVGDTQYF TGCGCCAGCAGCCCTCTTGGGGGGGTGGGAGATACGCAGTATTTT